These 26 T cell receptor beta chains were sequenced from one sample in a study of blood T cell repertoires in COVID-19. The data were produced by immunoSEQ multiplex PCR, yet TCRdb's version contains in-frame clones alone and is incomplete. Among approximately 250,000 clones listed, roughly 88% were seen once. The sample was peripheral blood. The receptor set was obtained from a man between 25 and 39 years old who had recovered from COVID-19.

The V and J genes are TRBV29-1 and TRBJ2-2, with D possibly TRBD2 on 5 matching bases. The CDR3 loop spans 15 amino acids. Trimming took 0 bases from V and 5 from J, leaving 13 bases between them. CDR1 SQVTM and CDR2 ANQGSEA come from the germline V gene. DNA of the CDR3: TGCAGCGTTGAAGATAGGTGGGAGAGTACCGGGGAGCTGTTTTTT. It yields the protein CSVEDRWESTGELFF.

The DNA for the CDR3 is TGTGCCAGCAGTTATCCAGGCGACTATGGCTACACCTTC. Translation: CASSYPGDYGYTF. The rearrangement links TRBV12-3 or TRBV12-4 to TRBJ1-2; D call uncertain. Trimming stripped 4 bases from V and 3 bases from J, with 9 bases between. This CDR3 contains 13 residues.

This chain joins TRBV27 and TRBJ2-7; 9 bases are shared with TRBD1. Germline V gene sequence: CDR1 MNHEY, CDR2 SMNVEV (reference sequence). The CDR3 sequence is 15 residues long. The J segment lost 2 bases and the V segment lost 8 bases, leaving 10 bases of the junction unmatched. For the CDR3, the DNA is TGTGCCAGCGGAGAGGGGACAGGGATCCCCTACGAGCAGTACTTC. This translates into CASGEGTGIPYEQYF.

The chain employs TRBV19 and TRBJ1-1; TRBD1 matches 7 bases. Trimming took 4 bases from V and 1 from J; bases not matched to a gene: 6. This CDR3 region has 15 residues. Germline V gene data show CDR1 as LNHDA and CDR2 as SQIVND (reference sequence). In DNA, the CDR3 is TGTGCCAGTAGTACGTCGGGACAGCCGAACACTGAAGCTTTCTTT. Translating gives CASSTSGQPNTEAFF. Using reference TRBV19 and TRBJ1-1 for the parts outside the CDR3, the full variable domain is DGGITQSPKYLFRKEGQNVTLSCEQNLNHDAMYWYRQDPGQGLRLIYYSQIVNDFQKGDIAEGYSVSREKKESFPLTVTSAQKNPTAFYLCASSTSGQPNTEAFFGQGTRLTVV.

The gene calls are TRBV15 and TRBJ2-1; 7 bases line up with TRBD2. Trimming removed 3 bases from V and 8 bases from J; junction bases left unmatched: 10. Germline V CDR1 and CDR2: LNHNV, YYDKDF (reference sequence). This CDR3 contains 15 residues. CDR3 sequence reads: CATSRPGLGGHEQFF. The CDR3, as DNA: TGTGCCACCAGCAGGCCCGGACTAGGAGGCCATGAGCAGTTCTTC.

Here the CDR3 DNA reads TGTGCCAGTAGTATAGTTGGGGGAGGGACAGATACGCAGTATTTT. This sequence encodes CASSIVGGGTDTQYF. This rearrangement joins TRBV19 to TRBJ2-3; 7 bases line up with TRBD2. This CDR3 has 15 residues. From germline, CDR1 is LNHDA and CDR2 SQIVND (reference sequence). V lost 1 base to trimming and J lost 3 bases; unmatched junction nucleotides: 4.

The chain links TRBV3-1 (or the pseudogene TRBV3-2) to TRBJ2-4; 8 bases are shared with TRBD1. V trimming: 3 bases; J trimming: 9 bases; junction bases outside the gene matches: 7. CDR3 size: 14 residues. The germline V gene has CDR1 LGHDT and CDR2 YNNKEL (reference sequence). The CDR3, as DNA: TGTGCCAGCAGCCATCACGGACAGGGTGGCATTCAGTACTTC. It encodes CASSHHGQGGIQYF.

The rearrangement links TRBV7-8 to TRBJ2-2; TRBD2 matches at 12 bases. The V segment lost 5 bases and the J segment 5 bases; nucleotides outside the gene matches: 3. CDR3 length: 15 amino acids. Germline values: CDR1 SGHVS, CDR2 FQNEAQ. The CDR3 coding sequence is TGTGCCAGCAGCCAACTAGCGGGGGGAACCGGGGAGCTGTTTTTT. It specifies CASSQLAGGTGELFF. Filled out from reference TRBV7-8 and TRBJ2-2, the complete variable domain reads GAGVSQSPRYKVAKRGQDVALRCDPISGHVSLFWYQQALGQGPEFLTYFQNEAQLDKSGLPSDRFFAERPEGSVSTLKIQRTQQEDSAVYLCASSQLAGGTGELFFGEGSRLTVL.

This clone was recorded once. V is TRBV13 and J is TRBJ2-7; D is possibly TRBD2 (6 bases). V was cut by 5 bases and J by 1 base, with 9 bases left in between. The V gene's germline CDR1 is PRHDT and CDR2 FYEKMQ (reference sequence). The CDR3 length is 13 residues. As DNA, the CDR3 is TGTGCCAGCAGCGCGGGACCGTCCTACGAGCAGTACTTC. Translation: CASSAGPSYEQYF. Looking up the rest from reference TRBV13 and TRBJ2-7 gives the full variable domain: AAGVIQSPRHLIKEKRETATLKCYPIPRHDTVYWYQQGPGQDPQFLISFYEKMQSDKGSIPDRFSAQQFSDYHSELNMSSLELGDSALYFCASSAGPSYEQYFGPGTRLTVT.

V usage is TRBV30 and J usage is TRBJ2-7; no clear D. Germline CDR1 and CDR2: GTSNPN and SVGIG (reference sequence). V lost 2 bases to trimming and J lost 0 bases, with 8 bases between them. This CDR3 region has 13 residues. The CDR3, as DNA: TGTGCCTGGAGTCTTGGCCTCTCCTACGAGCAGTACTTC. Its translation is CAWSLGLSYEQYF.

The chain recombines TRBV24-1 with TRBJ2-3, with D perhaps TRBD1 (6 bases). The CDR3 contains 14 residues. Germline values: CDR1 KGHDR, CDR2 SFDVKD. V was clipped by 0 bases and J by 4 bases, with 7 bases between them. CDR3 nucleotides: TGTGCCACCAGTGATTTGACAGGGCCAGATACGCAGTATTTT. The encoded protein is CATSDLTGPDTQYF.

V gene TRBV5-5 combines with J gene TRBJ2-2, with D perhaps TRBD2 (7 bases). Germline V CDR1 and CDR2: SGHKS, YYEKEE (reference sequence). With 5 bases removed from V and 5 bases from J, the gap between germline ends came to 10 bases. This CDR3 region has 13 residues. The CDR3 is CASRRGATGELFF. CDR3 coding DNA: TGTGCCAGCAGACGGGGGGCGACCGGGGAGCTGTTTTTT. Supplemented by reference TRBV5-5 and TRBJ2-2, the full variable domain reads DAGVTQSPTHLIKTRGQQVTLRCSPISGHKSVSWYQQVLGQGPQFIFQYYEKEERGRGNFPDRFSARQFPNYSSELNVNALLLGDSALYLCASRRGATGELFFGEGSRLTVL.

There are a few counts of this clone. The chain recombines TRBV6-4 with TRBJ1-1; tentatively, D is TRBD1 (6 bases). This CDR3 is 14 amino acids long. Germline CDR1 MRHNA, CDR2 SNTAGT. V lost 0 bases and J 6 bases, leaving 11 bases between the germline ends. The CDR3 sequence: CASSDSGGRPEAFF. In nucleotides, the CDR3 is TGTGCCAGCAGTGACTCAGGGGGAAGGCCTGAAGCTTTCTTT.

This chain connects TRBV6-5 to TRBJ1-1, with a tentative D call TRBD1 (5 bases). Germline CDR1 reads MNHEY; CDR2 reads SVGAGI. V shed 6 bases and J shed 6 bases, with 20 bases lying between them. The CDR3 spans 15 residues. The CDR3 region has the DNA TGTGCCAGCAGCCGCTGGGCCTCCCAGGGTCCTGAAGCTTTCTTT. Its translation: CASSRWASQGPEAFF.

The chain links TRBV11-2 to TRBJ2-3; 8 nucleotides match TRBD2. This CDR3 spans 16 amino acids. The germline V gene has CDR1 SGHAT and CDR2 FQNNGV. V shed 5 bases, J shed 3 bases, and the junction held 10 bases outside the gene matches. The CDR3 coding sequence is TGTGCCAGCAGCCTAAACGGGGCGGGGGGAACAGATACGCAGTATTTT. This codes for CASSLNGAGGTDTQYF. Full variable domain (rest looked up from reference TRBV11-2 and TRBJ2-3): EAGVAQSPRYKIIEKRQSVAFWCNPISGHATLYWYQQILGQGPKLLIQFQNNGVVDDSQLPKDRFSAERLKGVDSTLKIQPAKLEDSAVYLCASSLNGAGGTDTQYFGPGTRLTVL.

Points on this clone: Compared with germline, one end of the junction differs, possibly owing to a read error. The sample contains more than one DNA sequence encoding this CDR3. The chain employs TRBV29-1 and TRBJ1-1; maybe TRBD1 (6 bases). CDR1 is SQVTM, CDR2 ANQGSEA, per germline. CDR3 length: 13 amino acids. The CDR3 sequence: CSVGWGRNTEAFF. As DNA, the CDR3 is TGCAGTGTTGGGTGGGGGCGCAACACTGAAGCTTTCTTT.

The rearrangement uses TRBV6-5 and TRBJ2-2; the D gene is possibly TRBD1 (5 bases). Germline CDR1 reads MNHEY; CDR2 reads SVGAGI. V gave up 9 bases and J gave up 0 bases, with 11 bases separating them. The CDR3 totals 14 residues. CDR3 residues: CASQRQPNTGELFF. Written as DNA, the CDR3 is TGTGCCAGTCAGAGACAGCCGAACACCGGGGAGCTGTTTTTT.

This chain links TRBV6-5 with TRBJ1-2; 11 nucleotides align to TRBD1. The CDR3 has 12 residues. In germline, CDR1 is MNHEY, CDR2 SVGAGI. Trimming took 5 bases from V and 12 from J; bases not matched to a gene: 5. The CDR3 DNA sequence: TGTGCCAGCAGTAGGACAGGGGGCAAGAACACCTTC. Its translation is CASSRTGGKNTF.

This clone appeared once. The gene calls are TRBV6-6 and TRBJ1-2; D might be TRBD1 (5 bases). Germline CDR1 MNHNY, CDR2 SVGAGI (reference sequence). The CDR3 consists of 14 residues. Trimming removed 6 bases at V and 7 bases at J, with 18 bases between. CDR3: CASSPWGEGSGYTF. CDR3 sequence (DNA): TGTGCCAGCAGCCCTTGGGGGGAAGGGAGTGGCTACACCTTC.

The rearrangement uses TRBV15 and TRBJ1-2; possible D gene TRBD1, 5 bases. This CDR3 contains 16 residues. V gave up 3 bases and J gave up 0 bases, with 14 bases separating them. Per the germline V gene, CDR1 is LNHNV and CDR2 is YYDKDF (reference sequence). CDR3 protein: CATSRGEGPTNYGYTF. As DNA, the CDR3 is TGTGCCACCAGCAGGGGGGAGGGACCTACTAACTATGGCTACACCTTC.

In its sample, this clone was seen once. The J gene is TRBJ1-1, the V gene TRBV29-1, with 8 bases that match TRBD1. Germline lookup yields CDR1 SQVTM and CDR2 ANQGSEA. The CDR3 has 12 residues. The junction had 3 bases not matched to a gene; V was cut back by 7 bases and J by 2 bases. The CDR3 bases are TGCAGCGCAGACAGGGGAAACACTGAAGCTTTCTTT. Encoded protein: CSADRGNTEAFF. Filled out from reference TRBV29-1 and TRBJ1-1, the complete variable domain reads SAVISQKPSRDICQRGTSLTIQCQVDSQVTMMFWYRQQPGQSLTLIATANQGSEATYESGFVIDKFPISRPNLTFSTLTVSNMSPEDSSIYLCSADRGNTEAFFGQGTRLTVV.

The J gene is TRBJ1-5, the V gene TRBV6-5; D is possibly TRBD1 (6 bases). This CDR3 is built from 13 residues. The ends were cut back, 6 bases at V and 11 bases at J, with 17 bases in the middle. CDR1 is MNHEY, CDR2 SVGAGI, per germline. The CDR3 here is CASSSGTPAAQHF. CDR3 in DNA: TGTGCCAGCAGCTCCGGGACACCCGCAGCCCAGCATTTT.

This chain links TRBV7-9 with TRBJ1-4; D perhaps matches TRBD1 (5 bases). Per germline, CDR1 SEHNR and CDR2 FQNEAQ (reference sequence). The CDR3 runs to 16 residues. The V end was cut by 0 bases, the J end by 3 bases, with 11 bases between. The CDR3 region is CASSLAETVPNEKLFF. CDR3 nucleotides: TGTGCCAGCAGCTTAGCGGAGACAGTTCCTAATGAAAAACTGTTTTTT.

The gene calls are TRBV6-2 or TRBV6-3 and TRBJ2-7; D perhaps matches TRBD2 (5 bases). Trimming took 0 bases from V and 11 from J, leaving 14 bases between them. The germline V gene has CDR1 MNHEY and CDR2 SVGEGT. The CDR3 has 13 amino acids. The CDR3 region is CASSYSIGEWEYF. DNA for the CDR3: TGTGCCAGCAGTTACTCGATCGGGGAGTGGGAGTACTTC.

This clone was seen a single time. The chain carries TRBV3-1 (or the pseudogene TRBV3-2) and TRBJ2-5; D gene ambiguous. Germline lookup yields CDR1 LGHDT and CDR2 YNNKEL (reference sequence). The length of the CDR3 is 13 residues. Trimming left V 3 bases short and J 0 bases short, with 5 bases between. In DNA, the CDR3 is TGTGCCAGCAGCCACAGAAACCAAGAGACCCAGTACTTC. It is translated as CASSHRNQETQYF.

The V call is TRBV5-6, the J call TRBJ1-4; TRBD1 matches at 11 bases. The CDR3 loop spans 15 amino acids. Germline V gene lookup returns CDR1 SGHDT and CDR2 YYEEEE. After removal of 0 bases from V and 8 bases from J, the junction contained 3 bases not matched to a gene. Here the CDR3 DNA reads TGTGCCAGCAGCTTGGGGACAGGGGGCAGGGAAAAACTGTTTTTT. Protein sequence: CASSLGTGGREKLFF.